One and the same sample provided the 11 T cell receptor beta chains below, sequenced in a study of blood T cell repertoires in COVID-19. Repertoires were generated with immunoSEQ multiplex PCR, while TCRdb's copy carries only in-frame clones and drops some. The data contain about 83,000 clones, approximately 86% of them singletons. The specimen sequenced was peripheral blood. All receptors come from a man older than 75 with active or convalescent COVID-19.

The chain uses TRBV11-2 and TRBJ1-3; D might be TRBD1 (5 bases). Germline V gives CDR1 SGHAT, CDR2 FQNNGV. The CDR3 is 13 amino acids. V was trimmed by 5 bases and J by 8 bases, leaving 13 bases between them. The CDR3, as DNA: TGTGCCAGCAGCCTAGGGGAGGGCTACACCATATATTTT. This gives the protein CASSLGEGYTIYF.

This sequence joins TRBV10-3 and TRBJ1-6, with 11 bases matching TRBD1. This CDR3 contains 16 residues. V lost 1 base to trimming and J lost 9 bases; unmatched junction nucleotides: 5. CDR1 is ENHRY and CDR2 is SYGVKD in the germline V gene. This chain's CDR3 is CAISEYAGTGGSPLHF. In DNA, the CDR3 is TGTGCCATCAGTGAGTACGCCGGGACAGGGGGTTCACCCCTCCACTTT.

The chain joins TRBV18 to TRBJ1-2; D not resolved. Trimming stripped 1 base from V and 14 bases from J, with 11 bases between. Germline assignment: CDR1 KGHSH and CDR2 LQKENI. The CDR3 sequence is 11 residues long. This CDR3 is CASSPQQSKTF. CDR3 in DNA: TGTGCCAGCTCACCACAACAGTCTAAGACCTTC.

This clone showed up just a few times. J is TRBJ1-1 and V is TRBV6-5; tentative D call: TRBD1 (6 bases). Trimming pared 6 bases from V and 8 bases from J, leaving 19 bases between. CDR1 MNHEY and CDR2 SVGAGI come from the germline V gene. The CDR3 covers 14 residues. The CDR3 nucleotides read TGTGCCAGCAGCTTGGGGGCGCTGAGTAAAGAAGCTTTCTTT. It translates to CASSLGALSKEAFF.

V gene TRBV15 combines with J gene TRBJ2-3, with D perhaps TRBD2 (5 bases). Germline assignment: CDR1 LNHNV and CDR2 YYDKDF (reference sequence). The CDR3 has 13 amino acids. The V and J ends lost 3 bases and 6 bases respectively, with 10 bases between them. CDR3 amino acids: CATSRDPGDTQYF. The CDR3 DNA follows: TGTGCCACCAGCAGGGACCCGGGGGATACGCAGTATTTT.

This clone was found once. The same CDR3 arises from other DNA sequences in this sample as well. This chain connects TRBV15 to TRBJ1-1; D is unclear. The CDR3 covers 13 residues. Trimming removed 1 base at V and 5 bases at J, with 8 bases between. Germline loops: CDR1 LNHNV, CDR2 YYDKDF (reference sequence). CDR3 nucleotide sequence: TGTGCCACCAGCAGAGCGGGCGGGACTGAAGCTTTCTTT. This codes for CATSRAGGTEAFF.

This CDR3 reads CASSLLFPQTFNQPQHF. In DNA form, the CDR3 reads TGTGCCAGCAGCTTACTATTTCCGCAGACTTTCAATCAGCCCCAGCATTTT. The chain uses TRBV7-8 and TRBJ1-5; D gene ambiguous. The germline V gene encodes CDR1 SGHVS and CDR2 FQNEAQ. The length of the CDR3 is 17 residues. Trimming took off 2 bases at V and 3 bases at J, with 17 bases between the two ends.

V gene TRBV15 combines with J gene TRBJ1-1; D perhaps matches TRBD1 (6 bases). This CDR3 has 19 residues. The V and J ends lost 3 bases and 1 base respectively, with 24 bases between them. CDR1 LNHNV and CDR2 YYDKDF come from the germline V gene (reference sequence). CDR3 amino acids: CATSSTTGGVGWANTEAFF. As DNA, the CDR3 is TGTGCCACCAGCAGTACCACGGGGGGCGTAGGTTGGGCGAACACTGAAGCTTTCTTT.

The gene calls are TRBV4-2 and TRBJ2-2; the match to TRBD2 covers 9 bases. Trimming cost V 0 bases and J 6 bases; bases outside gene matches: 11. CDR1 is LGHNA, CDR2 YNFKEQ, per germline. The CDR3 covers 18 residues. In DNA, the CDR3 is TGTGCCAGCAGCCAAGATCCGGCGGGGGGGCCGGGGGCCGGGGAGCTGTTTTTT. This codes for CASSQDPAGGPGAGELFF.

The chain is built from TRBV6-5 and TRBJ2-2; D might be TRBD1 (6 bases). V lost 6 bases and J lost 5, with 13 bases in between. CDR3 length: 14 residues. Germline CDR1 reads MNHEY; CDR2 reads SVGAGI. The CDR3 nucleotides are TGTGCCAGCAGCCCGGACAGTCCGACCGGGGAGCTGTTTTTT. Its translation is CASSPDSPTGELFF.

This clone was counted a single time. V is TRBV5-1 and J is TRBJ2-5, with 12 bases lining up with TRBD1. The CDR3 is 19 residues long. The germline V gene encodes CDR1 SGHRS and CDR2 YFSETQ. J gave up 1 base and V 0 bases, and 10 bases lay outside the gene matches. CDR3 residues: CASSLVSTGTGGPQETQYF. The CDR3 nucleotides are TGCGCCAGCAGCTTGGTCTCAACCGGGACAGGGGGCCCCCAAGAGACCCAGTACTTC.